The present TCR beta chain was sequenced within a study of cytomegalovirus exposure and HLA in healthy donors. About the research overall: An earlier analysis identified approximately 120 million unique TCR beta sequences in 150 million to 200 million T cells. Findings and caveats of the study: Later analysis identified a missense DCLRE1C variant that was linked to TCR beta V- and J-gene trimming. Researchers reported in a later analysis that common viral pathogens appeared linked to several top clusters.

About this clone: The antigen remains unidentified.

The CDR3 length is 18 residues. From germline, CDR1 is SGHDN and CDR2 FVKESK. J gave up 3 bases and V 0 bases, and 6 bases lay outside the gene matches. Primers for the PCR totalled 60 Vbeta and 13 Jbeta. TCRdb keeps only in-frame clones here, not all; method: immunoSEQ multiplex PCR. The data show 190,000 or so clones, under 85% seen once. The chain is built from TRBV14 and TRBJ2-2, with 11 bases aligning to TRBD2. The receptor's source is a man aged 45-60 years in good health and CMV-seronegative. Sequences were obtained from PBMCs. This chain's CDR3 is CASSQEGLLAGDTGELFF. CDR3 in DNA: TGTGCCAGCAGCCAAGAGGGGCTACTAGCGGGAGACACCGGGGAGCTGTTTTTT. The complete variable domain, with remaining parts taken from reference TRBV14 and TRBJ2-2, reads EAGVTQFPSHSVIEKGQTVTLRCDPISGHDNLYWYRRVMGKEIKFLLHFVKESKQDESGMPNNRFLAERTGGTYSTLKVQPAELEDSGVYFCASSQEGLLAGDTGELFFGEGSRLTVL.